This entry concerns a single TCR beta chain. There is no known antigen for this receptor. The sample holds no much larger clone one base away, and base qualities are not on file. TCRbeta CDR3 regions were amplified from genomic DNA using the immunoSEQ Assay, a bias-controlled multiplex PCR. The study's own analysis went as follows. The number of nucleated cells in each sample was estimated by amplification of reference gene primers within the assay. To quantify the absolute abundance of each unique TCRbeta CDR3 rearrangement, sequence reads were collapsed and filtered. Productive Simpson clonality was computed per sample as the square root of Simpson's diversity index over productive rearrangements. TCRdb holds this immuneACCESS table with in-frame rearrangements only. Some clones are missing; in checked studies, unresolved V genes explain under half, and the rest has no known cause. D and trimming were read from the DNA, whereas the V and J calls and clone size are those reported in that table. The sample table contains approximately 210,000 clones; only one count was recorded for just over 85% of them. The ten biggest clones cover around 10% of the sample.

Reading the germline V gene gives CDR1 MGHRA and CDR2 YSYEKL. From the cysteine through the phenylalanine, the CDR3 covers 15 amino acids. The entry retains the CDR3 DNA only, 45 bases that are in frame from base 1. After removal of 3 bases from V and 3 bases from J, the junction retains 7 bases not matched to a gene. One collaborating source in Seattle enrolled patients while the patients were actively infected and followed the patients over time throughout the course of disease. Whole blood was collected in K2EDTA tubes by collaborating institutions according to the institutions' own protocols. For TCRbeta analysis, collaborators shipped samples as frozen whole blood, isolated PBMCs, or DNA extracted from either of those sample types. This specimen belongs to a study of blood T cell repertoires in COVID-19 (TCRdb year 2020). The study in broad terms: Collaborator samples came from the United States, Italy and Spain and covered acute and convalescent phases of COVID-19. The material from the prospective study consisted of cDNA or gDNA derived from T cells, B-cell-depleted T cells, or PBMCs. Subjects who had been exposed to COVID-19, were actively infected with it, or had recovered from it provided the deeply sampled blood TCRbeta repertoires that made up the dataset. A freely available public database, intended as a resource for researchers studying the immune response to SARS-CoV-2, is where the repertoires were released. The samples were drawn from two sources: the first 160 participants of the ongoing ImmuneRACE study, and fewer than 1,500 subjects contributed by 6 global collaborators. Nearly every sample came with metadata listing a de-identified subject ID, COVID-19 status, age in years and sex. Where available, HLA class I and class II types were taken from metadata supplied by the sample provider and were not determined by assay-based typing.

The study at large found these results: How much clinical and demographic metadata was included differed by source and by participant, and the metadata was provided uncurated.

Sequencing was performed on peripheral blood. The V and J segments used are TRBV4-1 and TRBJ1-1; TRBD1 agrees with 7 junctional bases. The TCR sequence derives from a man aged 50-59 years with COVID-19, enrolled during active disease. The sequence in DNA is TGCGCCAGCAGCCAGGGACAGTACTATTACACTGAAGCTTTCTTT. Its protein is CASSQGQYYYTEAFF.